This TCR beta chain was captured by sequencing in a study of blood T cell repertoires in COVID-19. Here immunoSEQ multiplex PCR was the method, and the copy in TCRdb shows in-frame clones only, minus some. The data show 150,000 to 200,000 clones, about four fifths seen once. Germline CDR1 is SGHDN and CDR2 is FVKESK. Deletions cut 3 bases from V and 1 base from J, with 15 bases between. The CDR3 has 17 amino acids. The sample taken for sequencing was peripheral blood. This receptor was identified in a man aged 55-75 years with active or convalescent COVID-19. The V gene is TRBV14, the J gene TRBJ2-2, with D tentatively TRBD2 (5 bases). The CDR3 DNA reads TGTGCCAGCAGCCAGTATCTAACCAGCGGGAACACCGGGGAGCTGTTTTTT. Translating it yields CASSQYLTSGNTGELFF.